This T cell receptor (beta chain) derives from a study of cytotoxic CD8 clonotypes in ibrutinib-treated CLL. Profiling relied on immunoSEQ multiplex PCR, and the TCRdb table lists in-frame clones only, not all of them. The sample has about 120,000 clones, 58% seen once. V lost 3 bases to trimming and J lost 1 base; unmatched junction nucleotides: 5. The CDR3 is made up of 16 amino acids. Germline CDR1 reads KGHSH; CDR2 reads LQKENI. This TCR was sampled from a human donor with chronic lymphocytic leukemia. The rearrangement joins TRBV18 to TRBJ2-7; 11 nucleotides match TRBD1. Sequenced here: PBMCs, sampled after 24 months of ibrutinib treatment. CDR3 amino acids: CASSPVDRGLSYEQYF. In DNA, the CDR3 is TGTGCCAGCTCACCGGTGGACAGGGGGCTGTCCTACGAGCAGTACTTC. Based on the CDR3 plus reference TRBV18 and TRBJ2-7, the full variable domain is NAGVMQNPRHLVRRRGQEARLRCSPMKGHSHVYWYRQLPEEGLKFMVYLQKENIIDESGMPKERFSAEFPKEGPSILRIQQVVRGDSAAYFCASSPVDRGLSYEQYFGPGTRLTVT.